This T cell receptor beta chain was identified in a study of tumor-infiltrating lymphocytes in primary liver carcinoma. Study findings and constraints: Tumors significantly exceeded blood in top-250-clone fraction (p = 0.039).

Priming with a constant-region primer yielded TCR beta cDNA from about 450 ng total RNA. TCR beta libraries came from three nested multiplex PCR rounds using slightly modified ARM-PCR. MiXCR, run by TCRdb on the multiplex PCR reads, gives a single entry per CDR3 protein. The data contain about 60,000 distinct CDR3 sequences, 71% of them seen just once; the ten biggest clones take up around two fifths. About this clonotype itself: Its target is unknown. One end of the junction does not line up with germline, which may come from a read error.

Bulk tissue was left unsorted, and RNA and DNA were co-extracted from 20-30 mg of it. The patients carried chronic HBV infection and had received no treatment. Five separate regions per tumor were sampled. The material sequenced was liver tumor tissue from sampling region 4. Stated subset: tumor region T4, right-lateral pole. This sequence originates from a man aged 35-49 years with primary liver carcinoma and hepatitis B virus infection.

The CDR3 is CAGSYQAGGYEQYF. In nucleotides, the CDR3 is TGTGCCGGCAGTTATCAAGCGGGAGGCTACGAGCAGTACTTC. The chain employs TRBV6-2 or TRBV6-3 and TRBJ2-7, with 9 bases that match TRBD2. This CDR3 is built from 14 residues. Germline CDR1 is MNHEY and CDR2 is SVGEGT.